This T cell receptor beta chain emerged from a study of OX40 agonist ivuxolimab in advanced cancers. Study-level background: Previous treatment with anti-PD-1, anti-PD-L1 or anti-CTLA-4 therapy was allowed; 35% to 50% had received some. Three patients got partial responses; one had hepatocellular carcinoma and two had cutaneous melanoma. Points from the study as a whole: Which antigen the expanded peripheral T cells recognized is unknown.

About this clone: Its cognate antigen is unknown.

Repertoires were generated with immunoSEQ multiplex PCR, while TCRdb's copy carries only in-frame clones and drops some. The sample shows approximately 50,000 clones, nearly 95% of them seen only once. Sampled blood was obtained at baseline, cycle 4 day 1, and cycle 7 day 1. V was shortened by 3 bases and J by 5 bases, with 10 bases between the two germline ends. CDR1 and CDR2 from the germline V gene are SGHTA and FQGNSA. The CDR3 totals 13 residues. This sequence joins TRBV7-2 and TRBJ1-1; the D gene is possibly TRBD1 (5 bases). The source was CD4+ or CD8+ T cells sorted from blood, collected in a trial of the OX40 agonist ivuxolimab. This TCR was sampled from an adult with an advanced solid tumor such as melanoma, head and neck, liver or kidney cancer. The CDR3 reads CASSFSPGTEAFF. CDR3 DNA: TGTGCCAGCAGCTTTAGTCCAGGGACTGAAGCTTTCTTT.